The 18 T cell receptor beta chains in this list originate from one sample, sequenced in a study of blood T cell repertoires in COVID-19. Produced via immunoSEQ multiplex PCR; TCRdb's table is partial and in-frame only. The data show around 270,000 clones, 84% seen once. The sample taken for sequencing was peripheral blood. All receptors derive from a person aged 65 to 85 with COVID-19, enrolled during active disease.

The V and J genes are TRBV4-2 and TRBJ1-6; TRBD1 agrees at 9 bases. The CDR3 contains 15 residues. Looked up from germline, CDR1 is LGHNA and CDR2 is YNFKEQ. Losses at the gene ends were 2 bases for V and 8 bases for J; bases not matched to a gene: 4. The CDR3 DNA sequence: TGTGCCAGCAGCCAACCGGACAGGGGTGATTCACCCCTCCACTTT. Translation gives CASSQPDRGDSPLHF.

The chain joins TRBV5-1 to TRBJ2-7; tentative D call: TRBD1 (5 bases). The germline gives CDR1 SGHRS, CDR2 YFSETQ. This CDR3 is 15 amino acids long. Trimming pared 5 bases from V and 4 bases from J, leaving 19 bases between. For the CDR3, the DNA is TGCGCCAGCAGTCCGAATGGTCAGGGTCCTTACGAGCAGTACTTC. Protein: CASSPNGQGPYEQYF.

V gene TRBV7-9 combines with J gene TRBJ2-1; 9 positions agree with TRBD2. Germline V gene lookup returns CDR1 SEHNR and CDR2 FQNEAQ (reference sequence). The CDR3 covers 17 residues. Trimming at V came to 3 bases and at J to 6 bases, leaving 12 bases not matched to a gene. CDR3: CASSFLSPRGGGNEQFF. CDR3 nucleotide sequence: TGTGCCAGCAGCTTCCTTTCACCCCGCGGGGGGGGCAATGAGCAGTTCTTC.

J is TRBJ1-4 and V is TRBV5-4; 9 bases map to TRBD1. Germline V gives CDR1 SGHNT, CDR2 YYREEE (reference sequence). The CDR3 totals 15 residues. The V gene end was trimmed by 5 bases and the J gene end by 4 bases; junction bases not matched to a gene: 6. Here the CDR3 DNA reads TGTGCCAGCAGTTTACCGGGACAGGGTAATGAAAAACTGTTTTTT. Protein: CASSLPGQGNEKLFF.

The chain is built from TRBV27 and TRBJ2-2; D gene uncertain. The CDR3 sequence is 15 residues long. V was clipped by 2 bases and J by 3 bases, with 10 bases between them. In germline, CDR1 is MNHEY, CDR2 SMNVEV (reference sequence). The CDR3 here is CASSLETPHTGELFF. The CDR3 region has the DNA TGTGCCAGCAGTTTAGAGACTCCTCACACCGGGGAGCTGTTTTTT.

The J gene is TRBJ1-1, the V gene TRBV5-1; D remains ambiguous. The CDR3 loop spans 13 amino acids. Trimming stripped 2 bases from V and 7 bases from J, with 12 bases between. In germline, CDR1 is SGHRS, CDR2 YFSETQ. The CDR3, as DNA: TGCGCCAGCAGCTTTCTGTGGGAGGGTGAAGCTTTCTTT. Translation gives CASSFLWEGEAFF.

The V and J genes are TRBV19 and TRBJ1-4, with D unresolved. Trimming stripped 10 bases from V and 8 bases from J, with 17 bases between. From germline, CDR1 is LNHDA and CDR2 SQIVND (reference sequence). The CDR3 has 13 residues. The CDR3 is CATSLTFREKLFF. CDR3 bases: TGTGCCACCTCCTTGACTTTTCGGGAAAAACTGTTTTTT.

This clone has a handful of counts. The rearrangement uses TRBV15 and TRBJ2-7, with unresolved D. From germline, CDR1 is LNHNV and CDR2 YYDKDF (reference sequence). The CDR3 spans 13 residues. V was clipped by 1 base and J by 6 bases, with 10 bases between them. The CDR3 protein is CATSRVTGGEQYF. The CDR3 coding sequence is TGTGCCACCAGCAGAGTAACGGGTGGCGAGCAGTACTTC. Full variable domain (outside the CDR3, taken from reference TRBV15 and TRBJ2-7): DAMVIQNPRYQVTQFGKPVTLSCSQTLNHNVMYWYQQKSSQAPKLLFHYYDKDFNNEADTPDNFQSRRPNTSFCFLDIRSPGLGDTAMYLCATSRVTGGEQYFGPGTRLTVT.

This clone was seen a handful of times. This sequence joins TRBV7-2 and TRBJ2-1; 7 nucleotides match TRBD2. V gave up 3 bases and J gave up 4 bases; unmatched junction bases: 6. CDR3 length: 15 residues. Germline values: CDR1 SGHTA, CDR2 FQGNSA. CDR3 residues: CASSLGGRSYNEQFF. The CDR3, as DNA: TGTGCCAGCAGCTTGGGAGGGAGATCATACAATGAGCAGTTCTTC. The full variable domain, with the rest looked up from reference TRBV7-2 and TRBJ2-1, is GAGVSQSPSNKVTEKGKDVELRCDPISGHTALYWYRQSLGQGLEFLIYFQGNSAPDKSGLPSDRFSAERTGGSVSTLTIQRTQQEDSAVYLCASSLGGRSYNEQFFGPGTRLTVL.

The chain has TRBV15 and TRBJ1-1; D gene ambiguous. Germline CDR1 and CDR2: LNHNV and YYDKDF (reference sequence). This CDR3 contains 18 residues. V was shortened by 2 bases and J by 0 bases, with 19 bases between the two germline ends. In DNA form, the CDR3 reads TGTGCCACCAGCAGAAAGCTAGGCGGCACCCTCATGAACACTGAAGCTTTCTTT. It is translated as CATSRKLGGTLMNTEAFF.

The V and J genes are TRBV7-9 and TRBJ1-1, with D tentatively TRBD1 (6 bases). The CDR3 is 15 amino acids. V lost 3 bases, J lost 1 base, and 12 bases lay in between. Germline CDR1 is SEHNR and CDR2 is FQNEAQ (reference sequence). The CDR3 reads CASSFSGEPNTEAFF. In DNA, the CDR3 is TGTGCCAGCAGCTTTTCAGGGGAGCCGAACACTGAAGCTTTCTTT.

V is TRBV28 and J is TRBJ1-4, with a weak D call TRBD1 (6 bases). CDR3 length: 14 residues. Germline CDR1 reads MDHEN; CDR2 reads SYDVKM. The ends were cut back, 4 bases at V and 6 bases at J, with 12 bases in the middle. The CDR3 coding sequence is TGTGCCAGCAGTTCGACAGGCGGTTATGAAAAACTGTTTTTT. This codes for CASSSTGGYEKLFF.

CDR3 residues: CASSVGLAGDAIQYF. The CDR3 bases are TGTGCCAGCAGCGTCGGACTAGCGGGGGATGCCATTCAGTACTTC. The rearrangement uses TRBV9 and TRBJ2-4, with 13 bases identical to TRBD2. V dropped 2 bases and J dropped 9; count of bases not matched to a gene: 5. CDR1 and CDR2 from the germline V gene are SGDLS and YYNGEE. The CDR3 spans 15 residues.

The rearrangement joins TRBV6-5 to TRBJ2-7, with unresolved D. The V gene lost 10 bases and the J gene lost 2 bases, with 15 bases spanning the gap. The CDR3 consists of 13 residues. The V gene's germline CDR1 is MNHEY and CDR2 SVGAGI. The DNA for the CDR3 is TGTGCCACCGTCGGGTGGCAGACCTACGAGCAGTACTTC. It specifies CATVGWQTYEQYF.

This chain joins TRBV28 and TRBJ2-7; maybe TRBD2 (5 bases). Trimming pared 1 base from V and 0 bases from J, leaving 16 bases between. The CDR3 consists of 17 residues. Germline V lookup: CDR1 MDHEN, CDR2 SYDVKM. The CDR3 coding sequence is TGTGCCAGCAGTTTATTCGTAAATAGCGCCTTCTCCTACGAGCAGTACTTC. This gives the protein CASSLFVNSAFSYEQYF.

The chain employs TRBV6-6 and TRBJ2-2; weak D call: TRBD2 (6 bases). Trimming left V 5 bases short and J 7 bases short, with 17 bases between. There are 15 residues in the CDR3. Germline CDR1 is MNHNY and CDR2 is SVGAGI (reference sequence). The CDR3: CASSIDPWRGGELFF. CDR3 coding DNA: TGTGCCAGCAGTATAGACCCCTGGAGGGGCGGGGAGCTGTTTTTT.

The chain recombines TRBV7-2 with TRBJ1-2; 7 nucleotides line up with TRBD1. J lost 5 bases, V lost 5 bases, and 14 bases had no gene match. The germline CDR1 and CDR2 sequences are SGHTA and FQGNSA. This CDR3 has 16 amino acids. The chain's CDR3 is CASSASATGVGYGYTF. The CDR3 coding sequence is TGTGCCAGCAGCGCTTCCGCCACAGGGGTGGGGTATGGCTACACCTTC.

The table lists this clone with a count of one. The chain couples TRBV18 to TRBJ2-3; D not resolved. V dropped 5 bases and J dropped 4 bases, with 7 bases sitting between them. Per germline, CDR1 KGHSH and CDR2 LQKENI. This CDR3 contains 12 residues. The CDR3: CASSSLADTQYF. In nucleotides, the CDR3 is TGTGCCAGCTCATCTCTAGCAGATACGCAGTATTTT.